The sequence of this T cell receptor beta chain was determined in a study of cytomegalovirus exposure and HLA in healthy donors. About the research overall: HLA-typed donors were the source of about 85 million unique TCRs, which an early data release held. Study observations and caveats: Among the sequence variants, a highly shared cluster was likely an artifact of sequencing. Cytomegalovirus-associated TCR beta chains were listed, numbering some 170.

60 Vbeta and 13 Jbeta primers were used in PCR. Here immunoSEQ multiplex PCR was the method, and the copy in TCRdb shows in-frame clones only, minus some. The repertoire holds about 210,000 clones, with 60% to 80% as singletons. The CDR3 runs to 12 residues. The germline V gene encodes CDR1 LNHDA and CDR2 SQIVND (reference sequence). V gave up 6 bases and J gave up 5 bases, with 10 bases separating them. In the case of this clone: What it binds is not known.

This TCR was recovered from a male donor in good health and CMV-seronegative. The chain couples TRBV19 to TRBJ1-2; unclear D gene. Sequenced material: PBMCs. DNA of the CDR3: TGTGCCAGTAGGAGGGAAAGATATGGCTACACCTTC. Amino acids: CASRRERYGYTF.